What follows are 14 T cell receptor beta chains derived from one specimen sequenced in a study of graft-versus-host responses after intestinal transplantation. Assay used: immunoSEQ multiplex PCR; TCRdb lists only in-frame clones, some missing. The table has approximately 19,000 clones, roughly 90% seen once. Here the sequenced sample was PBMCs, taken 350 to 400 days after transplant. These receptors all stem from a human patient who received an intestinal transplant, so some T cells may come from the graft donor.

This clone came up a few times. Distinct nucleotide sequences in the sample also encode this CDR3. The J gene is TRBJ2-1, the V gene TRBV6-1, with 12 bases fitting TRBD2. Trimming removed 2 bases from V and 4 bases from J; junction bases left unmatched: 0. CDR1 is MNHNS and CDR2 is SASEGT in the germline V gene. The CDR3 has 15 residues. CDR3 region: CASSELAGGYNEQFF. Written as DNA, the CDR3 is TGTGCCAGCAGTGAACTAGCGGGGGGGTACAATGAGCAGTTCTTC.

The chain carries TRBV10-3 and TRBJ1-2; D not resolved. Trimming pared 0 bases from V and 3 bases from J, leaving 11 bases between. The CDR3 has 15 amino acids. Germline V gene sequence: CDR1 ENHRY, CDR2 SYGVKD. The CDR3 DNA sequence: TGTGCCATCAGTGAGTCAGCCCTTAGCGACTATGGCTACACCTTC. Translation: CAISESALSDYGYTF.

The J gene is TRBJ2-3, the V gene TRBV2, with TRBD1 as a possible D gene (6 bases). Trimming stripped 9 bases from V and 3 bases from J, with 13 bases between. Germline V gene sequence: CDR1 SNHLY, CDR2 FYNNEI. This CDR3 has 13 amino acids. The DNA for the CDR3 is TGTGCCAGTAGGGTAGGGGGTACAGATACGCAGTATTTT. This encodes CASRVGGTDTQYF. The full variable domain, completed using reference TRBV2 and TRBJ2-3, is EPEVTQTPSHQVTQMGQEVILRCVPISNHLYFYWYRQILGQKVEFLVSFYNNEISEKSEIFDDQFSVERPDGSNFTLKIRSTKLEDSAMYFCASRVGGTDTQYFGPGTRLTVL.

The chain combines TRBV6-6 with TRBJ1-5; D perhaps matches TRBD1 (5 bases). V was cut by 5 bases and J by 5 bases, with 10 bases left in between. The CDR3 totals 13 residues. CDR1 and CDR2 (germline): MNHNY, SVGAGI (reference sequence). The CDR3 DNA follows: TGTGCCAGCAGTGACAGATATGATCAGCCCCAGCATTTT. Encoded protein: CASSDRYDQPQHF.

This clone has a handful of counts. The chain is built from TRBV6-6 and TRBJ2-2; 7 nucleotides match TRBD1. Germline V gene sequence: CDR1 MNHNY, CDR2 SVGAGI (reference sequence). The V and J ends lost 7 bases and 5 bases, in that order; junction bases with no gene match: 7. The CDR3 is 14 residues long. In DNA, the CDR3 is TGTGCCAGCACTAACAGGGGTGATACCGGGGAGCTGTTTTTT. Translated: CASTNRGDTGELFF.

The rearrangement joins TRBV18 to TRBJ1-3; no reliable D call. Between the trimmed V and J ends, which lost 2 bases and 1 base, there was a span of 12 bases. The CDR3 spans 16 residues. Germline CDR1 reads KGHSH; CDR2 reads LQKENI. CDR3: CASSPKIASSGNTIYF. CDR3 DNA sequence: TGTGCCAGCTCACCAAAAATTGCGAGTTCTGGAAACACCATATATTTT.

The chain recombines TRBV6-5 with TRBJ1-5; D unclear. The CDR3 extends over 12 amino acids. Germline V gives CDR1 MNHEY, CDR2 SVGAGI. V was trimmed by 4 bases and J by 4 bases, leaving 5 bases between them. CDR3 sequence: CASSFANQPQHF. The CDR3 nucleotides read TGTGCCAGCAGTTTCGCAAATCAGCCCCAGCATTTT.

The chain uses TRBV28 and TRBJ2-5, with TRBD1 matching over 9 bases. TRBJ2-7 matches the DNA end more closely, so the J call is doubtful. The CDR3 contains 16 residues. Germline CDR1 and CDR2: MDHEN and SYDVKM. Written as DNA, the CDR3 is TGTGCCAGCAGTTCGCCACGAACCGGGACAGGGACCGAGCAGTACTTC. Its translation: CASSSPRTGTGTEQYF.

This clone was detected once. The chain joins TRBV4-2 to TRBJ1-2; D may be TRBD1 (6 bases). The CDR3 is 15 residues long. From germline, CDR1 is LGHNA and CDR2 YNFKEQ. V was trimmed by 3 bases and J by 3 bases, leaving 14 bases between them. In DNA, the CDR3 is TGTGCCAGCAGCCACGATGGGAAGGGGGACTATGGCTACACCTTC. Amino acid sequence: CASSHDGKGDYGYTF.

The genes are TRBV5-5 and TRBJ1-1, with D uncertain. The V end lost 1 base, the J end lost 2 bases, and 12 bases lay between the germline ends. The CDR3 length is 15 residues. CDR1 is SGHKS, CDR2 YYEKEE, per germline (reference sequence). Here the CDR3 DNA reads TGTGCCAGCAGCTTGCGAGAAACAGTCAACACTGAAGCTTTCTTT. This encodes CASSLRETVNTEAFF.

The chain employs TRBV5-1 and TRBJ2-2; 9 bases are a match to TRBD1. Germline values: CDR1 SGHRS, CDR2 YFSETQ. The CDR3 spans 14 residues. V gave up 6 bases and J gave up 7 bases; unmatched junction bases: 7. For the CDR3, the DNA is TGCGCCAGCATACCGGGACAGGGCGGCGGGGAGCTGTTTTTT. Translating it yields CASIPGQGGGELFF. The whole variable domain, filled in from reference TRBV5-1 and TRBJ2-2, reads KAGVTQTPRYLIKTRGQQVTLSCSPISGHRSVSWYQQTPGQGLQFLFEYFSETQRNKGNFPGRFSGRQFSNSRSEMNVSTLELGDSALYLCASIPGQGGGELFFGEGSRLTVL.

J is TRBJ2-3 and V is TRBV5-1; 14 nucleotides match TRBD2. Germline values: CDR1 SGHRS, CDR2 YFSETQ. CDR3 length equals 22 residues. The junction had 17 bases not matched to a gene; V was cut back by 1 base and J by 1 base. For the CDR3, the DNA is TGCGCCAGCAGCTTGTCGGGACTAGCGGGAGTGCATCGGGTTTCTCGCACAGATACGCAGTATTTT. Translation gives CASSLSGLAGVHRVSRTDTQYF.

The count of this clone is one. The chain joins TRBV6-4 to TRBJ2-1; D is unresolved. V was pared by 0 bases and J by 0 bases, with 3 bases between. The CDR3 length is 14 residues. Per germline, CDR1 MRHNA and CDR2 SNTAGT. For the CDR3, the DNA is TGTGCCAGCAGTGACTCAGACTCCTACAATGAGCAGTTCTTC. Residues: CASSDSDSYNEQFF.

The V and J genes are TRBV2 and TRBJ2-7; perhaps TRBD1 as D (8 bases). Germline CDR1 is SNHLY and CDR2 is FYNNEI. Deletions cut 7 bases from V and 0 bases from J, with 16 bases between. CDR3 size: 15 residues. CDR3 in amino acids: CASIERDRSSYEQYF. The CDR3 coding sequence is TGTGCCAGCATCGAGCGGGACAGGTCCTCCTACGAGCAGTACTTC.